One sample yielded the 20 T cell receptor beta chains listed below, sequenced in a study of T cell responses to AZD1222 COVID-19 vaccine. Only in-frame clones appear in the TCRdb table, and some are missing; sequencing was by immunoSEQ multiplex PCR. Of roughly 160,000 clones detected, roughly nine tenths appear once; the ten largest clones hold 0.85% to 1.1%. The sample here was peripheral blood, taken 28 days after the second AZD1222 dose. These receptors were obtained from an adult who received the AZD1222 COVID-19 vaccine.

V gene TRBV6-1 combines with J gene TRBJ1-6, with a weak D call TRBD1 (5 bases). Germline CDR1 MNHNS, CDR2 SASEGT. V was shortened by 1 base and J by 7 bases, with 11 bases between the two germline ends. The CDR3 is 15 amino acids. The CDR3 DNA is TGTGCCAGCAGTGAAGTCACAGGTTCAAATTCACCCCTCCACTTT. This encodes CASSEVTGSNSPLHF.

CDR3 region: CASSDEWDRFGYTF. For the CDR3, the DNA is TGTGCCAGCAGTGATGAATGGGATCGGTTTGGCTACACCTTC. The V gene is TRBV6-1, the J gene TRBJ1-2; D uncertain. CDR3 size: 14 residues. Germline loops: CDR1 MNHNS, CDR2 SASEGT. Trimming cost V 3 bases and J 7 bases, with 15 bases left between them.

The genes are TRBV7-2 and TRBJ2-5; 8 bases are a match to TRBD1. This CDR3 has 14 amino acids. Looked up from germline, CDR1 is SGHTA and CDR2 is FQGNSA. V lost 4 bases and J lost 5; bases outside the gene matches: 6. DNA for the CDR3: TGTGCCAGCAGCTCCGCGACAGGGGTCGAGACCCAGTACTTC. Residues: CASSSATGVETQYF. Variable domain in full (rest from reference TRBV7-2 and TRBJ2-5): GAGVSQSPSNKVTEKGKDVELRCDPISGHTALYWYRQSLGQGLEFLIYFQGNSAPDKSGLPSDRFSAERTGGSVSTLTIQRTQQEDSAVYLCASSSATGVETQYFGPGTRLLVL.

The chain is built from TRBV5-6 and TRBJ2-7; a possible D gene is TRBD2 (5 bases). The V gene's germline CDR1 is SGHDT and CDR2 YYEEEE. Deletions cut 4 bases from V and 0 bases from J, with 11 bases between. This CDR3 region has 14 residues. CDR3: CASSRRGGSYEQYF. CDR3 nucleotide sequence: TGTGCCAGCAGCCGTCGCGGAGGCTCCTACGAGCAGTACTTC.

The V gene is TRBV5-6, the J gene TRBJ1-1, with D perhaps matching TRBD1 (6 bases). Germline loops: CDR1 SGHDT, CDR2 YYEEEE. Trimming shortened V by 2 bases and J by 1 base, and 12 bases separated the two germline ends. The CDR3 totals 15 residues. In nucleotides, the CDR3 is TGTGCCAGCAGCTTACAGGGAGGTGAGAACACTGAAGCTTTCTTT. As protein: CASSLQGGENTEAFF.

The V and J genes are TRBV21-1 and TRBJ1-2; the table's D call, TRBD1, was not checked against the DNA. TRBV21-1 is a pseudogene segment. CDR3 size: 15 residues. The CDR3 sequence is CASSKCPRQGPGYTF. The CDR3, as DNA: TGTGCCAGCAGCAAATGTCCACGCCAGGGGCCCGGCTACACCTTC.

The chain employs TRBV10-3 and TRBJ1-2, with D unresolved. CDR1 is ENHRY and CDR2 is SYGVKD in the germline V gene. The CDR3 covers 15 residues. With 2 bases removed from V and 2 bases from J, the gap between germline ends came to 12 bases. The DNA of the CDR3 is TGTGCCATCAGTGAGGTGGTGGAGGGCAACTATGGCTACACCTTC. This codes for CAISEVVEGNYGYTF.

V usage is TRBV6-5 and J usage is TRBJ1-1; a weak D match, TRBD1 (6 bases). Germline assignment: CDR1 MNHEY and CDR2 SVGAGI. The CDR3 sequence is 15 residues long. The V gene lost 8 bases and the J gene lost 1 base, with 17 bases spanning the gap. CDR3 region: CASPSPGHWNTEAFF. CDR3 in DNA: TGTGCCAGCCCCAGCCCGGGACACTGGAACACTGAAGCTTTCTTT.

Only a few counts were recorded for this clone. The chain joins TRBV5-1 to TRBJ1-5; no reliable D call. Germline values: CDR1 SGHRS, CDR2 YFSETQ. This CDR3 is built from 16 residues. With 4 bases removed from V and 3 bases from J, the gap between germline ends came to 17 bases. CDR3 bases: TGCGCCAGCAGCCCGGGCTCTTCGGGAGCCAATCAGCCCCAGCATTTT. Protein product: CASSPGSSGANQPQHF.

This chain joins TRBV12-5 and TRBJ1-1; D is ambiguous. The germline gives CDR1 LGHNT, CDR2 FRNRAP. Trimming stripped 3 bases from V and 1 base from J, with 6 bases between. The CDR3 contains 13 residues. The CDR3 nucleotides are TGTGCTAGTGGTTTCGGTGGGAACACTGAAGCTTTCTTT. This sequence encodes CASGFGGNTEAFF.

The V gene is TRBV5-1, the J gene TRBJ1-6; no firm D call. Between the trimmed V and J ends, which lost 2 bases and 0 bases, there was a span of 12 bases. This CDR3 contains 17 residues. Germline loops: CDR1 SGHRS, CDR2 YFSETQ. The CDR3 coding sequence is TGCGCCAGCAGCTTTCGGGCCCTGGGCTCCTATAATTCACCCCTCCACTTT. Translation: CASSFRALGSYNSPLHF.

The chain employs TRBV11-2 and TRBJ2-3, with D perhaps matching TRBD2 (6 bases). The germline CDR1 and CDR2 sequences are SGHAT and FQNNGV. V lost 5 bases and J 4 bases, leaving 25 bases between the germline ends. The CDR3 extends over 18 amino acids. CDR3 residues: CASSRRPARRGGPDTQYF. CDR3 nucleotides: TGTGCCAGCAGCCGACGCCCGGCGAGGAGGGGAGGCCCAGATACGCAGTATTTT.

This clone is a singleton in its sample. V usage is TRBV19 and J usage is TRBJ2-1; the D gene is possibly TRBD2 (6 bases). The V end was cut by 1 base, the J end by 7 bases, with 11 bases between. The CDR3 covers 14 residues. CDR1 and CDR2 (germline): LNHDA, SQIVND (reference sequence). For the CDR3, the DNA is TGTGCCAGTAGTATAGGGTGGAGGGGAAATGAGCAGTTCTTC. Protein sequence: CASSIGWRGNEQFF.

The chain uses TRBV28 and TRBJ1-2; no clear D gene. V lost 3 bases, J lost 6 bases, and 8 bases lay in between. The germline gives CDR1 MDHEN, CDR2 SYDVKM. The length of the CDR3 is 12 residues. CDR3 in DNA: TGTGCCAGCAGTTTGAGGACCCATGGCTACACCTTC. This translates into CASSLRTHGYTF.

The V call is TRBV6-5, the J call TRBJ2-7; D is unclear. The germline V gene encodes CDR1 MNHEY and CDR2 SVGAGI. The CDR3 covers 14 residues. V lost 5 bases and J lost 0, with 11 bases in between. The CDR3 sequence is CASSRTASSYEQYF. The CDR3 coding sequence is TGTGCCAGCAGTCGGACGGCTAGCTCCTACGAGCAGTACTTC.

V is TRBV27 and J is TRBJ2-1; 9 bases agree with TRBD2. The CDR3 is 14 residues long. CDR1 is MNHEY and CDR2 is SMNVEV in the germline V gene (reference sequence). After removal of 8 bases from V and 7 bases from J, the junction contained 9 bases not matched to a gene. CDR3 region: CASAAGGPVNEQFF. The DNA for the CDR3 is TGTGCCAGCGCCGCGGGGGGGCCGGTTAATGAGCAGTTCTTC.

The chain has TRBV7-2 and TRBJ1-2; D unresolved. This CDR3 has 14 residues. Trimming removed 3 bases at V and 5 bases at J, with 13 bases between. CDR1 and CDR2 from the germline V gene are SGHTA and FQGNSA. The CDR3 loop is CASSFWNGEYGYTF. CDR3 DNA sequence: TGTGCCAGCAGCTTCTGGAATGGGGAGTATGGCTACACCTTC.

The chain employs TRBV29-1 and TRBJ2-2; the D gene is possibly TRBD2 (5 bases). Germline V CDR1 and CDR2: SQVTM, ANQGSEA. Trimming removed 6 bases from V and 6 bases from J, with 11 bases in between. The CDR3 covers 12 residues. The CDR3 is CSVRDGSGELFF. CDR3 coding DNA: TGCAGCGTCCGGGATGGCTCCGGGGAGCTGTTTTTT.

V gene TRBV5-1 combines with J gene TRBJ1-6, with 7 bases lining up with TRBD1. The germline V gene has CDR1 SGHRS and CDR2 YFSETQ. V gave up 4 bases and J gave up 10 bases; unmatched junction bases: 8. This CDR3 spans 14 amino acids. This CDR3 reads CASSPGQIASPLHF. The CDR3 DNA is TGCGCCAGCAGCCCGGGACAGATTGCATCACCCCTCCACTTT.

The rearrangement uses TRBV18 and TRBJ2-7; D is ambiguous. Germline loops: CDR1 KGHSH, CDR2 LQKENI. The CDR3 sequence is 11 residues long. Trimming took 4 bases from V and 4 from J, leaving 5 bases between them. CDR3 in DNA: TGTGCCAGCTCACAGAAATACGAGCAGTACTTC. Protein product: CASSQKYEQYF.